This T cell receptor beta chain was captured by sequencing in a study of T-cell reconstitution after alpha-beta-depleted transplantation in children. General study findings and limits: There were some patients whose high TCRbeta diversity at day 60 came from surviving recipient T cells and thymic progenitors.

Trimming left V 6 bases short and J 11 bases short, with 16 bases between. Germline V CDR1 and CDR2: MNHEY, SVGAGI. This CDR3 is built from 12 residues. The TCRbeta library incorporated unique molecular identifiers. TCRdb reprocessed the PCR reads via MiXCR and lists one record per CDR3 protein. The top ten hold 35% to 40% of the sample, which has approximately 190,000 distinct CDR3 sequences, around 7.7% seen once. This clonotype came up many times. The antigen is undetermined. The chain recombines TRBV6-5 with TRBJ1-2, with D maybe TRBD1 (6 bases). This TCR came from a male patient aged 2 to 10 who had a stem cell transplant for acute myeloid leukemia, so the T cells may come from the graft donor. Sequenced material: PBMCs, mostly from graft donor cells, taken 360 days after TCRalphabeta/CD19-depleted stem cell transplant. The CDR3: CASRPDSRGYTF. The CDR3 DNA reads TGTGCCAGCAGGCCGGACAGTCGGGGGTACACCTTC.